This TCR beta chain derives from a study of shared clonotypes between healthy human individuals. Assay execution took place at the deep level. Produced via immunoSEQ multiplex PCR; TCRdb's table is partial and in-frame only. The repertoire includes some 2 million clones, 95% of them detected once, and 0.1% to 0.15% sits in the top ten. The study, taken as a whole, reports: Generation probability values for non-shared clonotypes were lower than those for clonotypes shared by all four donors.

The V segment lost 1 base and the J segment 5 bases; nucleotides outside the gene matches: 5. The length of the CDR3 is 16 residues. Germline V gene data show CDR1 as LNHDA and CDR2 as SQIVND (reference sequence). Recent vaccinations or acute infections were absent in the healthy HIV-negative adult donors. The donors were all Caucasian adults (living in Nashville, Tennessee). A remark on this clone: Its antigen is unknown.

The J gene is TRBJ2-5, the V gene TRBV19; TRBD2 matches 12 bases. This TCR came from a man aged 18 to 29 in good health. Sequenced input: naive CD4+ T cells sorted from blood. Specified subset: CD45RA+ positively selected. CDR3 sequence reads: CASSIGLAGAQETQYF. CDR3 sequence (DNA): TGTGCCAGTAGTATAGGACTAGCGGGAGCACAGGAGACCCAGTACTTC.